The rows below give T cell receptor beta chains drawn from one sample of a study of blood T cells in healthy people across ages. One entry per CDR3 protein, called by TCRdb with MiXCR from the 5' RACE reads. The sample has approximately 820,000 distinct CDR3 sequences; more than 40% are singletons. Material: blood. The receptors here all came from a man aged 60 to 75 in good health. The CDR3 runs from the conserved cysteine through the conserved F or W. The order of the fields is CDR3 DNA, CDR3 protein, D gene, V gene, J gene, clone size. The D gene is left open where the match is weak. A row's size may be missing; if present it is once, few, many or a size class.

TGTGCCAGCAGCCAAGATTGGGGGGACGGGAATGGCTACACCTTC	CASSQDWGDGNGYTF	.	TRBV3-1	TRBJ1-2	few
TGTGCCAGCAGCCAAGTACCTAGCGGGGTGCGGTCCCAGTACTTC	CASSQVPSGVRSQYF	TRBD2	TRBV14	TRBJ2-5	many
TGTGCCGTCTCAAAAGCAGGGGCCAACGTCCTGACTTTC	CAVSKAGANVLTF	.	TRBV27	TRBJ2-6	.
TGCAGTGCTAGAGACCTAACTAGCGGGGGGTCTTACAATGAGCAGTTCTTC	CSARDLTSGGSYNEQFF	TRBD2	TRBV20-1	TRBJ2-1	few
TGTGCCAGCAGTTCCCCTGCAGGGACAACTGAAGCTTTCTTT	CASSSPAGTTEAFF	.	TRBV28	TRBJ1-1	.
TGTGCCAGCAGCGACTTAGCGGGGGGGGGAGACATTCAGTACTTC	CASSDLAGGGDIQYF	TRBD2	TRBV12-3/TRBV12-4	TRBJ2-4	few
TGCAGTGCTAAACCGACAGGGGGGTTATATAATTCACCCCTCCACTTT	CSAKPTGGLYNSPLHF	TRBD1	TRBV20-1	TRBJ1-6	.
TGCAGTGCTAGAGATCAAGCGGGGCTAGAGACCCAGTACTTC	CSARDQAGLETQYF	TRBD2	TRBV20-1	TRBJ2-5	.
TGTGCCAGCAGCTCAGGGGCGGGGGCCAACACCGGGGAGCTGTTTTTT	CASSSGAGANTGELFF	.	TRBV6-5	TRBJ2-2	.
TGTGCCAGCAGGGAAAGCGGGGGGTACTACGAGCAGTACTTC	CASRESGGYYEQYF	TRBD2	TRBV6-2/TRBV6-3	TRBJ2-7	.
TGTGCCAGCAGCCTTACGGGGACTAGCGTCTACGAGCAGTACTTC	CASSLTGTSVYEQYF	TRBD2	TRBV3-1	TRBJ2-7	.
TGTGCCAGCAGCAGGAAGCCCCCCGGGACTAGCACAGATACGCAGTATTTT	CASSRKPPGTSTDTQYF	.	TRBV14	TRBJ2-3	.
TGCAGTGCTTTCAAGGAAGCTTACTCCTACGAGCAGTACTTC	CSAFKEAYSYEQYF	.	TRBV20-1	TRBJ2-7	many
TGCAGTGCTACGGACAGGCGCGCCTCCTACGAGCAGTACTTC	CSATDRRASYEQYF	TRBD1	TRBV20-1	TRBJ2-7	few
TGTGCCAGCAGCTTAGATCCCGCGGCAGGCGACTATGACTACACCTTC	CASSLDPAAGDYDYTF	.	TRBV7-2	TRBJ1-2	.
TGTGCCAGCAGCCCCCGTTGGACTGCAACTAATGAAAAACTGTTTTTT	CASSPRWTATNEKLFF	.	TRBV7-2	TRBJ1-4	.
TGTGCCATCTGGGGGGCCGGGGAGCTGTTTTTT	CAIWGAGELFF	.	TRBV10-3	TRBJ2-2	.
TGTGCCAGCAGTCTCTCCGGGGGGGAGGGGTACTTC	CASSLSGGEGYF	TRBD2	TRBV5-8	TRBJ2-7	once
TGTGCCAGCAGCGTAGAAATATCCCGGGGGACGCAGTATTTT	CASSVEISRGTQYF	.	TRBV9	TRBJ2-3	once
TGTGCCAGCAGCAGGGACAGACAGGGGGAAAAACTGTTTTTT	CASSRDRQGEKLFF	TRBD1	TRBV7-2	TRBJ1-4	.
TGTGCCAGCAGCGGACAGGGGGAAACCGGGGAGCTGTTTTTT	CASSGQGETGELFF	TRBD1	TRBV11-3	TRBJ2-2	.
TGTGCCAGCAGCCCTGGGCCCTTAGAGACCCAGTACTTC	CASSPGPLETQYF	.	TRBV7-9	TRBJ2-5	.
TGTGCCAGCAGCCCAACGGACTCATTGAAAAACATTCAGTACTTC	CASSPTDSLKNIQYF	.	TRBV28	TRBJ2-4	few
TGTGCCAGCAGCTTCGCGGGTGGGGGTGCAGATACGCAGTATTTT	CASSFAGGGADTQYF	.	TRBV7-2	TRBJ2-3	.
TGTGCCAGCAGTGGAGGGGTGGTTGGCTACACCTTC	CASSGGVVGYTF	.	TRBV27	TRBJ1-2	.
TGCGCCAGCAGCGGGCTAGCGGGCCTCCAAGAGACCCAGTACTTC	CASSGLAGLQETQYF	TRBD2	TRBV5-1	TRBJ2-5	few
TGCGCCAGCAGCTTCGGGACAGGGGGCGCAGAGACCCAGTACTTC	CASSFGTGGAETQYF	TRBD1	TRBV5-1	TRBJ2-5	few
TGTGCCAGTAGTATAGACAAAGGGGGGAATAGCAATCAGCCCCAGCATTTT	CASSIDKGGNSNQPQHF	.	TRBV19	TRBJ1-5	.
TGTGCCAGCAGCTTGGTTAGGAGCGGTGGGGGCCAAGAGACCCAGTACTTC	CASSLVRSGGGQETQYF	.	TRBV5-6	TRBJ2-5	.
TGTGCCAGCACCGACCTGACGCAACTGTTTTTT	CASTDLTQLFF	.	TRBV12-3/TRBV12-4	TRBJ1-4	.
TGCAGTGCTAGAGCTCTCTCCGGGGGAATAGTGAATGAGCAGTTCTTC	CSARALSGGIVNEQFF	.	TRBV20-1	TRBJ2-1	few
TGCGCCAGCTTCCCCGGGACAGGGAGGACTGAAGCTTTCTTT	CASFPGTGRTEAFF	TRBD1	TRBV5-1	TRBJ1-1	.
TGCAGTGCTAGAGTCGGGGTGAGCACAGATACGCAGTATTTT	CSARVGVSTDTQYF	.	TRBV20-1	TRBJ2-3	few
TGTGCCAGCAGTTCCGGGACAGGGACTGAAAAACTGTTTTTT	CASSSGTGTEKLFF	TRBD1	TRBV6-6	TRBJ1-4	.
TGTGCCAGCAGCTTGGGGGGGAGTTGGGGAGAGACCCAGTACTTC	CASSLGGSWGETQYF	TRBD2	TRBV7-2	TRBJ2-5	few
TGTGCCAGCAGCATAGGATTCCCGGGGTCGGCTGGGGCCAACGTCCTGACTTTC	CASSIGFPGSAGANVLTF	.	TRBV7-2	TRBJ2-6	few
TGTGCCAGCGGCAACGGTAGAGGGGCACCGGGCCTTGGCCACACCTTC	CASGNGRGAPGLGHTF	.	TRBV21-1	TRBJ1-2	.
TGTGCCAGCAGCTTATGTAATGGTTCCGGGACAGGACAAACTGGGGCCAACGTCCTGACTTTC	CASSLCNGSGTGQTGANVLTF	TRBD1	TRBV7-8	TRBJ2-6	few
TGTGCCAGCAGCACAATGCAAGAGACCCAGTACTTC	CASSTMQETQYF	.	TRBV11-2	TRBJ2-5	few
TGTGCCAGCAGCTTAGGCGGGGTCGCCGGGGAGCTGTTTTTT	CASSLGGVAGELFF	.	TRBV7-2	TRBJ2-2	once